This entry features one T cell receptor (beta chain) sequence. The antigen remains unidentified. This record belongs to a study of chemoradiotherapy in HPV16-positive cancers. Germline V gene lookup returns CDR1 KGHSH and CDR2 LQKENI. The ends lost 6 bases at V and 3 bases at J; junction bases unmatched: 4. The CDR3 contains 15 residues. Sequencing was performed with immunoSEQ multiplex PCR; in TCRdb, only in-frame clones are kept and a portion is missing. This table holds about 35,000 clones, 80% to 95% found once. Study observations and caveats: Candidate HPV-specific clones and E7-related TCR motifs grew in tumor during treatment. The functional HPV-specific definition rests on just a couple of HPV16-positive patients. HPV-responsive T-cell expansion during chemoradiotherapy was linked to improved recurrence-free survival in HPV16-positive patients.

Sequencing used blood, obtained from a patient who underwent chemoradiotherapy. The rearrangement joins TRBV18 to TRBJ2-7, with 14 positions matching TRBD2. This sequence was found in a human donor with HPV-associated anogenital cancer. This chain's CDR3 is CASSGLAGEFYEQYF. CDR3 coding DNA: TGTGCCAGCTCGGGACTAGCGGGGGAATTCTACGAGCAGTACTTC.